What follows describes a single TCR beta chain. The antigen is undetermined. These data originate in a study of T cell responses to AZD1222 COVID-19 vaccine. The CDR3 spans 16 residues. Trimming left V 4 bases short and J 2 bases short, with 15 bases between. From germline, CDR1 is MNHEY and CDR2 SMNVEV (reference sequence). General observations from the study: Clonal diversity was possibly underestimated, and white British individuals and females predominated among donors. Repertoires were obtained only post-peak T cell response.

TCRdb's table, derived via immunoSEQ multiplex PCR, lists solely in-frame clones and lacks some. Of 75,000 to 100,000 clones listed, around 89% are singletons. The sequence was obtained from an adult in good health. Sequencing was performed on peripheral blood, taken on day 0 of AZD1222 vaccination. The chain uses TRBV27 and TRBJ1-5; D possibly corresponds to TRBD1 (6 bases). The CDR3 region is CASSSTGRRGNQPQHF. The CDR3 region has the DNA TGTGCCAGCAGTTCCACAGGGAGACGAGGCAATCAGCCCCAGCATTTT.